This note documents a single T cell receptor (beta chain) sequence. These data are taken from a study of blood T cell repertoires in COVID-19. The CDR3 is 18 residues long. CDR1 is LGHDT, CDR2 YNNKEL, per germline (reference sequence). V lost 3 bases, J lost 4 bases, and 11 bases stayed unmatched. TCRdb's table, derived via immunoSEQ multiplex PCR, lists solely in-frame clones and lacks some. The sample comprises roughly 150,000 clones, about 83% of which are singletons, and around 4.6% rests with the top ten. This clonotype was sampled from a human donor in a cohort sampled during active COVID-19. Sequencing used peripheral blood. This chain connects TRBV3-1 (or the pseudogene TRBV3-2) to TRBJ2-5; 13 positions agree with TRBD2. CDR3 bases: TGTGCCAGCAGCCAGAGGGGACTAGCGGGATCGGGGGGAGAGACCCAGTACTTC. This gives the protein CASSQRGLAGSGGETQYF.